This T cell receptor beta chain was recorded in a study of neurological immune-mediated disorders. TCRdb analysed the 5' RACE reads with MiXCR anew, one entry per CDR3 protein. The sample has about 62,000 distinct CDR3 sequences; less than 6% are singletons. Study observations and caveats: Multiple sclerosis patients had less TCR clonal expansion than even healthy controls, unlike HTLV-1-associated myelopathy. No CDR3 amino acid sequences recurred among expanded clones across subjects, suggesting private repertoires in all groups.

Germline V gene data show CDR1 as SGHNT and CDR2 as YYREEE (reference sequence). The CDR3 consists of 15 residues. Germline trimming cut 4 bases from V and 5 bases from J; bases unmatched to any gene: 6. This clonotype was observed at least ten times. Its antigen is still unknown. The sequence derives from a woman in her forties or fifties with multiple sclerosis. V gene TRBV5-4 combines with J gene TRBJ1-2; TRBD1 matches 12 bases. Sequencing was performed on PBMCs. The CDR3 sequence is CASSTGTGGTYGYTF. CDR3 DNA: TGTGCCAGCAGCACCGGGACAGGGGGCACGTATGGCTACACCTTC.